The T cell receptor beta chain described here comes from a study of blood T cell repertoires in COVID-19. About the study: T cells, B-cell-depleted T cells, or PBMCs provided the cDNA or gDNA that served as material.

Seattle's enrolled individuals joined amid active infection and were then monitored longitudinally. Original methodology: The assay estimated nucleated cells by amplifying reference gene primers. Sequencing was performed with immunoSEQ multiplex PCR; in TCRdb, only in-frame clones are kept and a portion is missing. That table gives V, J and clone size, and the DNA gave D and trimming. The profile shows roughly 140,000 clones, approximately 81% of them singletons. Many counts were recorded for this clone. The CDR3 loop spans 18 amino acids. The junction had 16 bases not matched to a gene; V was cut back by 9 bases and J by 0 bases. Germline V gene lookup returns CDR1 SGHNT and CDR2 YENEEA.

The chain joins TRBV11-3 to TRBJ1-5, with 8 positions matching TRBD1. The sequenced material came from peripheral blood. The sequence came from a woman in her sixties with COVID-19, enrolled during active disease. The CDR3 sequence is CASPEFDRGPYSNQPQHF. CDR3 in DNA: TGTGCCAGTCCCGAATTCGACAGGGGACCCTATAGCAATCAGCCCCAGCATTTT.